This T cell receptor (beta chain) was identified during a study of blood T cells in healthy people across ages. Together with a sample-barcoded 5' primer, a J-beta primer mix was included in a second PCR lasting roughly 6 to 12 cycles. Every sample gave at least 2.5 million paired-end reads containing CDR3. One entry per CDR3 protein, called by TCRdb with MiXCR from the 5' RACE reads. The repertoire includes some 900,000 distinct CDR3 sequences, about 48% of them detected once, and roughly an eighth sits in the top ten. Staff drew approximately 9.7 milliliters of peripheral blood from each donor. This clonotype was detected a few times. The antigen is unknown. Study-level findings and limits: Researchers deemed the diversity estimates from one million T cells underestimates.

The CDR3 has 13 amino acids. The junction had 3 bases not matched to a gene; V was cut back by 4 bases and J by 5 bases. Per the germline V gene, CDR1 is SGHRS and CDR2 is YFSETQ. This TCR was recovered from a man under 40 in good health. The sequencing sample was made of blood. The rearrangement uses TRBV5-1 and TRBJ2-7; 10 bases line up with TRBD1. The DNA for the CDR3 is TGCGCCAGCAGCAGACAGGGGGCCGACGAGCAGTACTTC. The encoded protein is CASSRQGADEQYF.